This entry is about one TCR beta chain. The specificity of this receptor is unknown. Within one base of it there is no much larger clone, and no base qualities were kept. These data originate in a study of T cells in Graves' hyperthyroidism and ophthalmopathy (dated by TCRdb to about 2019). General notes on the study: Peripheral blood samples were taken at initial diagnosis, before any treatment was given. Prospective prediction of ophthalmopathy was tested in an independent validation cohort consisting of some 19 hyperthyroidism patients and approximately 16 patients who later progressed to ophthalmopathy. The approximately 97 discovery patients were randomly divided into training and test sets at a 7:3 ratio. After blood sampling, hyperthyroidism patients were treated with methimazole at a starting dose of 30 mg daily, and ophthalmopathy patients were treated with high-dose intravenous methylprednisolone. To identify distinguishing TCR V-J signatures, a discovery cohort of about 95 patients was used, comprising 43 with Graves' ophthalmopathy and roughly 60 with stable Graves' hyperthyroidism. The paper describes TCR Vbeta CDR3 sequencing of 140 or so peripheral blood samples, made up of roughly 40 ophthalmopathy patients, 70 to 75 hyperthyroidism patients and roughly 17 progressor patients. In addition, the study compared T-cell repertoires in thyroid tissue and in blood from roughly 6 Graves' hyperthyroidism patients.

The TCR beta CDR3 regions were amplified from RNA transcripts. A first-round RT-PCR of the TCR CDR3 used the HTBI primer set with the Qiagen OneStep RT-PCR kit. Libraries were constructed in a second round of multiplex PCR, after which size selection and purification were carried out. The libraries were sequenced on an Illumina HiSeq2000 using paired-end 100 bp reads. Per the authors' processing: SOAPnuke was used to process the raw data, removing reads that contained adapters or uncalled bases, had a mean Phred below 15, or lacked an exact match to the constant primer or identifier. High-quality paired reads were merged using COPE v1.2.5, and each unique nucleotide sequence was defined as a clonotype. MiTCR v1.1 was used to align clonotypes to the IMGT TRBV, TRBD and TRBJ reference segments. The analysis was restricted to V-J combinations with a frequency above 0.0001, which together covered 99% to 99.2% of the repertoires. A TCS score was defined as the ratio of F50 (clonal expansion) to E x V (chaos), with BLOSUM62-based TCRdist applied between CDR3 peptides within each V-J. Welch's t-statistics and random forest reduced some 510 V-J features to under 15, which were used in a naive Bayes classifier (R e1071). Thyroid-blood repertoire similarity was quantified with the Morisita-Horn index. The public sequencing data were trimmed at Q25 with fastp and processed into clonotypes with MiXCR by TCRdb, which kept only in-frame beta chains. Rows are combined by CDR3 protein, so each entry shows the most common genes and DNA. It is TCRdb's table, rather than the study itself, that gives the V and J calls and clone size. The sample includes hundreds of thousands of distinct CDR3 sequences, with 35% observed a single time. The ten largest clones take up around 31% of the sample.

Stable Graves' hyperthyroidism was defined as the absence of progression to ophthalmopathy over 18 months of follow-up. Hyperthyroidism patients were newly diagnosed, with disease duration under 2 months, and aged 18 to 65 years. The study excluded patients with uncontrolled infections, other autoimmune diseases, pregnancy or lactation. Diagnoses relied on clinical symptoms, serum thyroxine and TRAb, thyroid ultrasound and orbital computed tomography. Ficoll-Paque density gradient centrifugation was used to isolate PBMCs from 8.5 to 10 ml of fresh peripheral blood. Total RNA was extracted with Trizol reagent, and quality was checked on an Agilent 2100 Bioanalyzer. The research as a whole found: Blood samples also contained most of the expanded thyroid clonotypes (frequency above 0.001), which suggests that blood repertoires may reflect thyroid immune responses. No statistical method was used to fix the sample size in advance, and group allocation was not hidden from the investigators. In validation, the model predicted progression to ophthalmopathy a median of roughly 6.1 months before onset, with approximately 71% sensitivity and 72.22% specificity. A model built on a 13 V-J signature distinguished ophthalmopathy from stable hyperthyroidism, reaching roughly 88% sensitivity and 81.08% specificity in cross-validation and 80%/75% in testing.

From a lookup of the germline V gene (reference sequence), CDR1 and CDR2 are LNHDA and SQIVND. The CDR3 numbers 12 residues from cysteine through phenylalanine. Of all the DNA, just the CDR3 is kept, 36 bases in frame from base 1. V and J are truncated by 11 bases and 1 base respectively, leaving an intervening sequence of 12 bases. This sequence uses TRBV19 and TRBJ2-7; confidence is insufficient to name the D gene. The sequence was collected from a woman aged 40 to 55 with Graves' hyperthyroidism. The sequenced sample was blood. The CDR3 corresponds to CAWSGLSYEQYF. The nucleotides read TGTGCCTGGAGTGGCCTTTCCTACGAGCAGTACTTC.